The 10 T cell receptor beta chains below were found in one sample sequenced in a study of technical replicates of blood from a handful of donors. Sequenced by immunoSEQ multiplex PCR; TCRdb stores in-frame clones only, minus some. The sample contains under 90,000 clones, 85% to 95% of which appear only once. Sequencing was done on a sample of T cells isolated from PBMCs. The receptors were sampled from a human donor in good health.

The chain has TRBV7-8 and TRBJ1-5; D possibly corresponds to TRBD1 (5 bases). Germline values: CDR1 SGHVS, CDR2 FQNEAQ. The CDR3 spans 16 residues. Trimming removed 5 bases at V and 6 bases at J, with 20 bases between. The CDR3 DNA is TGTGCCAGCAGCCCGGGGGGAGTGGGATTGGGTCAGCCCCAGCATTTT. Protein product: CASSPGGVGLGQPQHF.

This chain uses TRBV9 with TRBJ2-1, with 9 bases identical to TRBD1. The CDR3 is made up of 16 amino acids. With 3 bases clipped from V and 8 bases from J, the junction kept 12 bases outside the gene matches. CDR1 is SGDLS, CDR2 YYNGEE, per germline. CDR3 DNA sequence: TGTGCCAGCAGCGCTAGAGGGGACAGGGTGGGCGATGAGCAGTTCTTC. Translation: CASSARGDRVGDEQFF.

The J gene is TRBJ1-6, the V gene TRBV5-5; D remains ambiguous. V lost 1 base to trimming and J lost 9 bases, with 14 bases between them. The CDR3 is made up of 15 amino acids. Germline CDR1 SGHKS, CDR2 YYEKEE (reference sequence). The CDR3 DNA reads TGTGCCAGCAGCTTGTATCCAGGATACGGTTCACCCCTCCACTTT. This codes for CASSLYPGYGSPLHF.

The J gene is TRBJ1-1, the V gene TRBV5-1; 7 nucleotides align to TRBD1. Germline V lookup: CDR1 SGHRS, CDR2 YFSETQ. The CDR3 has 17 residues. V dropped 0 bases and J dropped 0; count of bases not matched to a gene: 8. The CDR3 DNA reads as TGCGCCAGCAGCTTGGAGGGGACAGTAGGCGTGAACACTGAAGCTTTCTTT. Protein product: CASSLEGTVGVNTEAFF.

This chain links TRBV7-9 with TRBJ2-7; a possible D gene is TRBD1 (6 bases). Trimming removed 2 bases from V and 0 bases from J, with 11 bases in between. CDR3 size: 15 residues. Germline CDR1 is SEHNR and CDR2 is FQNEAQ (reference sequence). Here the CDR3 reads CASSLRQGNSYEQYF. The CDR3 bases are TGTGCCAGCAGCTTACGGCAGGGGAACTCCTACGAGCAGTACTTC. Using reference TRBV7-9 and TRBJ2-7 for the parts outside the CDR3, the full variable domain is DTGVSQNPRHKITKRGQNVTFRCDPISEHNRLYWYRQTLGQGPEFLTYFQNEAQLEKSRLLSDRFSAERPKGSFSTLEIQRTEQGDSAMYLCASSLRQGNSYEQYFGPGTRLTVT.

The gene calls are TRBV7-9 and TRBJ1-6; 7 positions agree with TRBD1. Germline assignment: CDR1 SEHNR and CDR2 FQNEAQ (reference sequence). The length of the CDR3 is 15 residues. V shed 7 bases, J shed 8 bases, and the junction held 11 bases outside the gene matches. CDR3 in DNA: TGTGCCAGCACCCGACGACAGGGCGGGGATTCACCCCTCCACTTT. Protein: CASTRRQGGDSPLHF.

CDR3 sequence (DNA): TGTGCCAGCAGCGTAGGTATGGGGGCCCCTCAGCCCCAGCATTTT. It specifies CASSVGMGAPQPQHF. This sequence joins TRBV9 and TRBJ1-5, with D perhaps TRBD1 (6 bases). V was shortened by 0 bases and J by 6 bases, with 13 bases between the two germline ends. The CDR3 spans 15 residues. Germline values: CDR1 SGDLS, CDR2 YYNGEE.

This clone was observed once. The chain recombines TRBV5-6 with TRBJ1-2, with a tentative D call TRBD1 (5 bases). This CDR3 is 15 amino acids long. Trimming stripped 0 bases from V and 5 bases from J, with 14 bases between. Germline V gives CDR1 SGHDT, CDR2 YYEEEE. CDR3 in DNA: TGTGCCAGCAGCTTGGTACGGCAGGGCAGTTATGGCTACACCTTC. Protein: CASSLVRQGSYGYTF. The complete variable domain, with remaining parts taken from reference TRBV5-6 and TRBJ1-2, reads DAGVTQSPTHLIKTRGQQVTLRCSPKSGHDTVSWYQQALGQGPQFIFQYYEEEERQRGNFPDRFSGHQFPNYSSELNVNALLLGDSALYLCASSLVRQGSYGYTFGSGTRLTVV.

The J gene is TRBJ1-3, the V gene TRBV7-8; 7 bases line up with TRBD1. The CDR3 is 14 amino acids. With V trimmed by 1 base and J by 5 bases, 2 bases remained unmatched. Germline V gene data show CDR1 as SGHVS and CDR2 as FQNEAQ. The CDR3, as DNA: TGTGCCAGCAGCTTAGACAGGGGTAGAAACACCATATATTTT. Translation gives CASSLDRGRNTIYF.

This clone was observed once. The chain has TRBV4-1 and TRBJ1-1; 11 bases agree with TRBD1. After removal of 0 bases from V and 6 bases from J, the junction contained 15 bases not matched to a gene. Looked up from germline, CDR1 is MGHRA and CDR2 is YSYEKL. This CDR3 spans 19 amino acids. The chain's CDR3 is CASSQEGSGDRGVLAEAFF. The CDR3 DNA sequence: TGCGCCAGCAGCCAAGAGGGTTCAGGGGACAGGGGGGTTTTGGCTGAAGCTTTCTTT.